These T cell receptor beta chains were read from a single sample in a study of shared clonotypes between healthy human individuals. Clones were read by immunoSEQ multiplex PCR, and TCRdb kept only the in-frame ones, dropping some. The data contain 520,000 or so clones, 79% of them seen just once; the ten biggest clones take up over 10%. Sequenced material: PBMCs. All receptors come from a woman in her forties in good health. Some clones in this sample may be carry-over from other donors' samples. CDR3s include the opening cysteine and the closing phenylalanine or tryptophan.

j_call v_call cdr3_aa
TRBJ2-7 TRBV19 CASSIGTSGNTQYF
TRBJ2-1 TRBV5-8 CASSLEGGLYNEQFF
TRBJ1-1 TRBV20-1 CSARMIEAFF
TRBJ2-7 TRBV6-6 CASSSTGDGEQYF
TRBJ2-7 TRBV28 CATESPAPSSYEQYF
TRBJ1-6 TRBV30 CAWSLPPGAPLHF
TRBJ2-5 TRBV2 CASRRTPQETQYF
TRBJ2-5 TRBV19 CASNNGRQETQYF
NA TRBV28 CASSTAVGFPYEQYF
TRBJ2-3 TRBV29-1 CSVELPGETDTQYF
TRBJ2-5 TRBV6-6 CASRARRLAGGGSQYF
TRBJ2-5 TRBV10-3 CAISGTGQETQYF
TRBJ2-3 TRBV7-9 CASSLVPGVGSDTQYF
TRBJ1-2 TRBV19 CASSDTGWGYGYTF
TRBJ2-7 TRBV5-4 CASSLGTEREQYF
TRBJ2-5 TRBV6-6 CASSGASGMETQYF
TRBJ1-2 TRBV20-1 CSAQQGNGYTF
TRBJ2-1 TRBV28 CASGGQVYNEQFF
TRBJ1-5 TRBV6-1 CASSVKNSNQPQHF
TRBJ1-5 TRBV29-1 CSVAPTDPNQPQHF
TRBJ2-2 TRBV5-4 CASSLAGKPTGELFF
TRBJ2-7 TRBV5-4 CASSLGRGQGGNEQYF
TRBJ2-5 TRBV5-1 CASSLEPGPAQETQYF
TRBJ2-3 TRBV19 CASSIGVTDTQYF
TRBJ2-1 TRBV7-2 CASSAPGSEQFF
TRBJ2-1 TRBV7-8 CASSVDRYNEQFF
TRBJ1-5 TRBV28 CASSPSRDRGKGYQPQHF
TRBJ1-2 TRBV27 CASSLTRSGGRYGYTF
TRBJ1-1 TRBV10-3 CATRTGVATEAFF
TRBJ1-4 TRBV5-1 CASRQAYRGTNEKLFF
TRBJ2-7 TRBV5-1 CASSLLTGNYEQYF
TRBJ2-5 TRBV11-2 CASSLEPGQGTQYF
TRBJ2-5 TRBV4-2 CASSQEPAGGQETQYF
TRBJ2-3 TRBV7-3 CASSPLNRAADTQYF
TRBJ2-2 TRBV7-8 CASSSSGGWELFF
TRBJ2-1 TRBV10-3 CGIAGEGGDEQFF
TRBJ1-1 TRBV7-2 CASSLKGQFLEAFF
TRBJ2-7 TRBV5-4 CASSLAGTLSYEQYF
TRBJ1-5 TRBV5-1 CASSPGTSGQPQHF
TRBJ2-1 TRBV13 CASSAAGGPFREQFF
TRBJ2-7 TRBV5-1 CASSLDGASSYEQYF
TRBJ1-2 TRBV15 CATSKGGGGREQGYTF
TRBJ2-3 TRBV10-3 CAISARESTDTQYF
TRBJ2-3 TRBV28 CASSWESPSTDTQYF
TRBJ2-1 TRBV9 CASSPAPHNEQFF
TRBJ1-3 TRBV11-2 CASSLGDFSGNTIYF